Below, 5 T cell receptor beta chains from the same sample are listed, as sequenced in a study of Ad26.COV2.S vaccination and SARS-CoV-2 variants (dated by TCRdb to about 2021). Sample time point, as interpreted from the label and publication: individuals recovered from natural SARS-CoV-2 infection. The library came from the immunoSEQ multiplex PCR assay. Imported from immuneACCESS, the table was reduced by TCRdb to in-frame sequences with V and J called. These copies leave out some clones; in studies compared against another copy, an unresolved V gene accounts for under half, and the cause of the remainder is not known. The sample records over 85,000 clones, 80% of which are singletons. The ten biggest clones cover roughly 17% of the sample. The material was peripheral blood, obtained after recovery from COVID-19. The source is a human donor who had recovered from COVID-19.

The rearrangement uses TRBV2 and TRBJ1-1; 7 positions agree with TRBD1. The V gene end was trimmed by 2 bases and the J gene end by 6 bases; junction bases not matched to a gene: 6. The germline CDR1 and CDR2 sequences are SNHLY and FYNNEI. The CDR3 spans 14 residues. The CDR3: CASSELNRGAEAFF. In DNA, the CDR3 is TGTGCCAGCAGTGAATTGAACAGGGGAGCTGAAGCTTTCTTT.

This clone was counted between two and nine times. This chain links TRBV7-2 with TRBJ1-5; 9 bases map to TRBD1. The germline gives CDR1 SGHTA, CDR2 FQGNSA. This CDR3 contains 18 residues. J lost 0 bases, V lost 2 bases, and 8 bases had no gene match. The CDR3 coding sequence is TGTGCCAGCAGCTTAATTGCGGGGACAGGGACTAGCAATCAGCCCCAGCATTTT. Translated: CASSLIAGTGTSNQPQHF.

This chain connects TRBV19 to TRBJ2-1, with 13 bases aligning to TRBD2. CDR3 length equals 17 residues. Trimming cost V 5 bases and J 0 bases; bases outside gene matches: 4. CDR1 is LNHDA and CDR2 is SQIVND in the germline V gene (reference sequence). CDR3 region: CASSVTSGGFSYNEQFF. The CDR3 region has the DNA TGTGCCAGTAGTGTGACTAGCGGGGGGTTCTCCTACAATGAGCAGTTCTTC. The variable domain in full, with the rest retrieved from reference TRBV19 and TRBJ2-1, is DGGITQSPKYLFRKEGQNVTLSCEQNLNHDAMYWYRQDPGQGLRLIYYSQIVNDFQKGDIAEGYSVSREKKESFPLTVTSAQKNPTAFYLCASSVTSGGFSYNEQFFGPGTRLTVL.

The chain carries TRBV7-2 and TRBJ2-3, with D perhaps TRBD2 (6 bases). The CDR3 is 15 amino acids. CDR1 is SGHTA and CDR2 is FQGNSA in the germline V gene. Trimming pared 7 bases from V and 2 bases from J, leaving 16 bases between. CDR3 region: CASKALRGTTDTQYF. DNA for the CDR3: TGTGCCAGCAAGGCGTTGCGGGGTACCACAGATACGCAGTATTTT.

V gene TRBV7-9 combines with J gene TRBJ2-7; D call uncertain. Germline CDR1 reads SEHNR; CDR2 reads FQNEAQ (reference sequence). Trimming left V 1 base short and J 0 bases short, with 7 bases between. This CDR3 is built from 14 residues. CDR3 protein: CASSLVGSSYEQYF. The CDR3 region has the DNA TGTGCCAGCAGCTTAGTTGGCAGCTCCTACGAGCAGTACTTC.